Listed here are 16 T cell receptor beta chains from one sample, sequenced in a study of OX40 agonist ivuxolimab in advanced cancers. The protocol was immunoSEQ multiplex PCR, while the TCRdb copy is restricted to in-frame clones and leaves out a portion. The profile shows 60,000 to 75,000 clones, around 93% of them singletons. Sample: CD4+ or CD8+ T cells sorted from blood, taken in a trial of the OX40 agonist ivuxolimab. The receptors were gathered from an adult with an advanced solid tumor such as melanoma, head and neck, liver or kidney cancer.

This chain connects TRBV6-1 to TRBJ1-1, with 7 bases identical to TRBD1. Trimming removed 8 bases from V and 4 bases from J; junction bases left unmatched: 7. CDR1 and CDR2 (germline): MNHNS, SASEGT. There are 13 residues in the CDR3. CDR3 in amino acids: CASGTARSTEAFF. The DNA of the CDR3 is TGTGCCAGCGGGACAGCGAGGAGCACTGAAGCTTTCTTT.

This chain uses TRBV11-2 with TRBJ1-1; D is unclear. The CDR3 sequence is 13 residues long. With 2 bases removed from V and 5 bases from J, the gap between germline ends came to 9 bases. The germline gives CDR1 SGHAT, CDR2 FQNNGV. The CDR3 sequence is CASSLSAWTEAFF. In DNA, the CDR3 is TGTGCCAGCAGCTTATCGGCGTGGACTGAAGCTTTCTTT.

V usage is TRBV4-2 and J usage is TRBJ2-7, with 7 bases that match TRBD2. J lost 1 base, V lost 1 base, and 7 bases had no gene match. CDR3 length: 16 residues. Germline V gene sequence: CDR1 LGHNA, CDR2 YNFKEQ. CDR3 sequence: CASSQGVRTSSYEQYF. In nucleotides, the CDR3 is TGTGCCAGCAGCCAAGGGGTGAGGACTAGTTCCTACGAGCAGTACTTC.

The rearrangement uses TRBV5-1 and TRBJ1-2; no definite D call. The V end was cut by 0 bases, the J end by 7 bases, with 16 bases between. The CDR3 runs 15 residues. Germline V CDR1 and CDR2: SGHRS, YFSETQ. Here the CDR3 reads CASSLAPHDAGGYTF. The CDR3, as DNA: TGCGCCAGCAGCTTGGCCCCGCACGATGCGGGTGGCTACACCTTC.

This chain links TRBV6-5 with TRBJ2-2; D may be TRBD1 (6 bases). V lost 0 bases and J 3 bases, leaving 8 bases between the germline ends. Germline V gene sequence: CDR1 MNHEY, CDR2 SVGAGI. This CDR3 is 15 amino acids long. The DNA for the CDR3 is TGTGCCAGCAGTTACTCACAGGGACACACCGGGGAGCTGTTTTTT. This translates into CASSYSQGHTGELFF.

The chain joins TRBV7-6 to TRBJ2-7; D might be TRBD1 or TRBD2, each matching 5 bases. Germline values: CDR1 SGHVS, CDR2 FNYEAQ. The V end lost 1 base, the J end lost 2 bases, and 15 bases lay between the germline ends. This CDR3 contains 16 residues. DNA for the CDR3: TGTGCCAGCAGCTTAGGGGACCGGACGGACCCCTACGAGCAGTACTTC. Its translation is CASSLGDRTDPYEQYF. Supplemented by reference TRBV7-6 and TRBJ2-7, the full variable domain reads GAGVSQSPRYKVTKRGQDVALRCDPISGHVSLYWYRQALGQGPEFLTYFNYEAQQDKSGLPNDRFSAERPEGSISTLTIQRTEQRDSAMYRCASSLGDRTDPYEQYFGPGTRLTVT.

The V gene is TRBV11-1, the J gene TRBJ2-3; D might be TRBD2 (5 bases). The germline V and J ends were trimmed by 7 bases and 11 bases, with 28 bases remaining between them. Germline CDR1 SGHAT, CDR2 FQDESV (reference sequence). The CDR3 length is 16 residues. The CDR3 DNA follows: TGTGCCAGCATACCCCCCCCAGAGGGCCCCGATGCAGGGCAGTATTTT. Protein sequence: CASIPPPEGPDAGQYF.

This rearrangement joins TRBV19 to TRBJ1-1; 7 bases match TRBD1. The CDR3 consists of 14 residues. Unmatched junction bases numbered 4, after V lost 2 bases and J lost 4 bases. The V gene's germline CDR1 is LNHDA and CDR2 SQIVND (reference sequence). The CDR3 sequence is CASSIRGPGTEAFF. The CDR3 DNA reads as TGTGCCAGTAGTATAAGGGGGCCGGGCACTGAAGCTTTCTTT.

Written as DNA, the CDR3 is TGTGCCAGCAGCCAAGATGCAAACTACGAGCAGTACTTC. Residues: CASSQDANYEQYF. This chain connects TRBV4-2 to TRBJ2-7; the D is unclear. Trimming cost V 0 bases and J 3 bases, with 6 bases left between them. This CDR3 region has 13 residues. CDR1 LGHNA and CDR2 YNFKEQ come from the germline V gene.

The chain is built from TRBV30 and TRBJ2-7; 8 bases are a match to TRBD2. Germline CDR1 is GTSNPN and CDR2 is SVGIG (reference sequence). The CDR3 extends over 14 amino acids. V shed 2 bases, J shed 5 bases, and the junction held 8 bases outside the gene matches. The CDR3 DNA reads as TGTGCCTGGAGTAGGCAGCGGGAGTCGGACGAGCAGTACTTC. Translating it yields CAWSRQRESDEQYF.

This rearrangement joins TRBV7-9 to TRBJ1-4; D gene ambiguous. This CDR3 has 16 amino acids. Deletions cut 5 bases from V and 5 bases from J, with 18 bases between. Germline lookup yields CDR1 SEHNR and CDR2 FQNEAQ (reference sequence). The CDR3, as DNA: TGTGCCAGCAGCCCCCCCGGTGGAGGGAACAATGAAAAACTGTTTTTT. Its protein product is CASSPPGGGNNEKLFF.

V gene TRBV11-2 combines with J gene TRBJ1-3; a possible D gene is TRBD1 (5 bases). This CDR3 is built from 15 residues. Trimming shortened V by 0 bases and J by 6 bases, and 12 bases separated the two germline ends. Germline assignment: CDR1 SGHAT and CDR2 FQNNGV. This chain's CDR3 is CASSLDRAALNTIYF. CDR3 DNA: TGTGCCAGCAGCTTAGACAGGGCGGCTTTAAACACCATATATTTT.

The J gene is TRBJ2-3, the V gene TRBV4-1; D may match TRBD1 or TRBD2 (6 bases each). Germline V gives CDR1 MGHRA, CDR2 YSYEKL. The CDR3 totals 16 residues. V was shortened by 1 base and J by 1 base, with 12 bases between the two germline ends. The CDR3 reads CASSQVGGRGTDTQYF. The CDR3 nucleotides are TGCGCCAGCAGCCAAGTGGGGGGCCGGGGCACAGATACGCAGTATTTT.

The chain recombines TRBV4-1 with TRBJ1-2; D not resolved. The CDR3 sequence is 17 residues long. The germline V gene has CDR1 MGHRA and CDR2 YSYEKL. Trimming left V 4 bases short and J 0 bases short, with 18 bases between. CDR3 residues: CASSPYPAGSANYGYTF. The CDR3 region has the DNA TGCGCCAGCAGCCCATACCCGGCAGGTTCAGCTAACTATGGCTACACCTTC.

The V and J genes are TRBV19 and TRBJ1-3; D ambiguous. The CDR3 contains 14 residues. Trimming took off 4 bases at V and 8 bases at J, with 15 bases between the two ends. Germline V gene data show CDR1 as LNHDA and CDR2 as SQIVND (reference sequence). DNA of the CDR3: TGTGCCAGTAGTACCAGAGAATTATGGGACACCATATATTTT. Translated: CASSTRELWDTIYF.

CDR3 sequence reads: CASSSDTSGSFREQYF. CDR3 bases: TGTGCCAGTAGTTCTGATACAAGCGGGAGTTTCCGCGAGCAGTACTTC. This rearrangement joins TRBV19 to TRBJ2-7; 8 nucleotides match TRBD2. CDR1 is LNHDA, CDR2 SQIVND, per germline (reference sequence). The CDR3 length is 16 residues. J gave up 6 bases and V 5 bases, and 15 bases lay outside the gene matches.